The rows below give T cell receptor beta chains drawn from one sample of a study of vaccination and CD4 T cells after COVID-19. Which antigens these TCRs recognize remains unknown. One entry per CDR3 protein, called by TCRdb with MiXCR from the PCR reads. This sample yields 9,100 or so distinct CDR3 sequences, of which around 49% are seen a single time; 30% to 50% belongs to the top ten. The sequencing sample was made of CD4+ T cells from blood, cultured in vitro. These receptors were obtained from a human donor who had recovered from COVID-19. CDR3s include the opening cysteine and the closing phenylalanine or tryptophan. A D gene is named only where the DNA matches it firmly. The size entry is marked missing in some rows and otherwise reads once, few, many or a size class.

V gene	D gene	J gene	clone size	CDR3 DNA	CDR3 protein
TRBV7-9	TRBD2	TRBJ2-4	NA	TGTGCCAGCAGCTCTGGGGGGGTCCGAGCCAAAAACATTCAGTACTTC	CASSSGGVRAKNIQYF
TRBV7-8	TRBD2	TRBJ2-7	few	TGTGCCAGCAGCTTAGGGACTAGCGGCTTCTACGAGCAGTACTTC	CASSLGTSGFYEQYF
TRBV20-1	NA	TRBJ1-2	NA	TGCAGTGCCCCACAGGGTTACTACACCTTC	CSAPQGYYTF
TRBV5-1	NA	TRBJ2-2	NA	TGCGCCAGCAGCTTGGCCACGGCTTCCGCCGGGGAGCTGTTTTTT	CASSLATASAGELFF
TRBV18	TRBD1	TRBJ1-1	NA	TGTGCCAGCTCACCGCAGGGGGCGAACACTGAAGCTTTCTTT	CASSPQGANTEAFF
TRBV27	NA	TRBJ1-2	NA	TGTGCCAGCCGCCAGCAGGGAAGGAATGGCTACACCTTC	CASRQQGRNGYTF
TRBV6-1	NA	TRBJ1-3	NA	TGTGCCAGCAGCCGTCTGGACGGAAACACCATATATTTT	CASSRLDGNTIYF
TRBV6-5	NA	TRBJ1-2	NA	TGTGCCAGCAGTTATGGAGGCTCTTCTAACTATGGCTACACCTTC	CASSYGGSSNYGYTF
TRBV7-9	TRBD1	TRBJ1-2	few	TGTGCCAGCAGCCCGACAGGGGTCTCTGGCTACACCTTC	CASSPTGVSGYTF
TRBV11-3	TRBD2	TRBJ2-3	few	TGTGCCAGCAGCTTAGATCCGGGCGGGAGGGCCACAGATACGCAGTATTTT	CASSLDPGGRATDTQYF
TRBV7-6	TRBD2	TRBJ2-7	NA	TGTGCCAGCAGCGCGGGACTAGCGTCCTACGAGCAGTACTTC	CASSAGLASYEQYF
TRBV9	TRBD2	TRBJ2-2	NA	TGTGCCAGCAGGACCAACCCCTCACCAACCATAGCGGGAACGTATTTTGGCGGGGAGCTGTTTTTT	CASRTNPSPTIAGTYFGGELFF
TRBV7-8	NA	TRBJ2-5	NA	TGTGCCAGCAGCCGTACCGCGGGGGAGACCCAGTACTTC	CASSRTAGETQYF
TRBV20-1	TRBD2	TRBJ2-5	NA	TGCAGTGCTAGAGATGAAAGCGGGGGGAGGGAGACCCAGTACTTC	CSARDESGGRETQYF
TRBV29-1	NA	TRBJ2-7	NA	TGCAGCGCAGCCCGGGCCCTAGGGACCTACGAGCAGTACTTC	CSAARALGTYEQYF
TRBV19	NA	TRBJ1-1	NA	TGTGCCAGTAGTATAGGGGCCACAGGGCGCGGCACTGAAGCTTTCTTT	CASSIGATGRGTEAFF
TRBV20-1	TRBD1	TRBJ2-3	few	TGCAGTGCTAGAGGACAGGGTGGGGCAGATACGCAGTATTTT	CSARGQGGADTQYF
TRBV20-1	NA	TRBJ1-1	NA	TGCAGTGCTAGAGATCGGCGCGGGACCACTGAAGCTTTCTTT	CSARDRRGTTEAFF
TRBV7-2	NA	TRBJ1-1	few	TGTGCCAGCAGCCACGCGTGGAGTGAAGCTTTCTTT	CASSHAWSEAFF
TRBV10-3	TRBD1	TRBJ2-3	NA	TGTGCCATCAGTGACCGGGACAGGGGGCGCGCAGATACGCAGTATTTT	CAISDRDRGRADTQYF
TRBV5-4	NA	TRBJ1-2	few	TGTGCCAGCAGCTTGGATCTCGGACAGTCCTATGGCTACACCTTC	CASSLDLGQSYGYTF
TRBV20-1	NA	TRBJ1-3	few	TGCAGTGCTAGCGCGACGGCTGGAAACACCATATATTTT	CSASATAGNTIYF
TRBV20-1	TRBD2	TRBJ2-1	few	TGCAGTGCCATTCTAGCGGGGGGGATCTCCTACAATGAGCAGTTCTTC	CSAILAGGISYNEQFF
TRBV6-5	NA	TRBJ2-7	NA	TGTGCCAGCAGTTACGGGTCGAGGGGTACCTACGAGCAGTACTTC	CASSYGSRGTYEQYF
TRBV6-1	TRBD2	TRBJ2-3	NA	TGTGCCAGCAGTGAAGGGAGGACTAGCGGGGGCACAGATACGCAGTATTTT	CASSEGRTSGGTDTQYF
TRBV10-1	NA	TRBJ2-7	NA	TGCGCCAGCACGGACTGGGGACGCGGTAACGAGCAGTACTTC	CASTDWGRGNEQYF
TRBV20-1	TRBD1	TRBJ1-2	large	TGCAGTGCTAGAGATGCCAGGGGGCCGACTAGTAATGGCTACACCTTC	CSARDARGPTSNGYTF